The rows below give T cell receptor beta chains drawn from one sample of a study of immune characterization of retroperitoneal liposarcoma. TCRdb reprocessed the PCR reads with MiXCR, giving one entry per CDR3 protein. The sample contains roughly 2,000 distinct CDR3 sequences, over 40% of which appear only once. The sequenced material came from tumor tissue. The receptors were gathered from a male donor with retroperitoneal liposarcoma. The CDR3 runs from the conserved cysteine through the conserved F or W. Fields, in order: D gene, clone size, J gene, CDR3 length, V gene, CDR3 DNA, CDR3 protein. A D gene is named only where the DNA matches it firmly. Clone size, where shown, is once, few, many, or a class for clones that have expanded.

NA NA TRBJ2-1 15 TRBV6-1 TGTGCCAGCACGGGCCACAGGGAGGGCCAAGAGACCCAGTTCTTC CASTGHREGQETQFF
TRBD1 NA TRBJ2-1 13 TRBV6-6 TGTGCCAGCAGAACGGACAGGGCGCATGAGCAGTTCTTC CASRTDRAHEQFF
NA once TRBJ2-1 12 TRBV12-3/TRBV12-4 TGTGCCAGCAGTTTAGACGGGTACGAGCAGTTCTTC CASSLDGYEQFF
NA few TRBJ2-1 13 TRBV12-3/TRBV12-4 TGTGCCAGCACTCCCCGCGACCGGAATGAGCAGTTCTTC CASTPRDRNEQFF
TRBD2 large TRBJ2-3 17 TRBV7-2 TGTGCAAGCAGCTTTGGGACTAGCGGGAGGCAGGGGGAAACGCAGTATTTT CASSFGTSGRQGETQYF
TRBD1 large TRBJ2-7 15 TRBV11-3 TGTGCCAGCAGCCCTCCGGGACAGGGGGCCGATGAGCAGTACTTC CASSPPGQGADEQYF
NA NA TRBJ2-5 11 TRBV12-3/TRBV12-4 TGTGCCAGCAGTTTAGTAGAGACCCAGTACTTC CASSLVETQYF
NA NA TRBJ2-1 13 TRBV7-8 TGTGCCAGCGCGGGACACCGTTCCTACGAGCAGTTCTTC CASAGHRSYEQFF
NA NA TRBJ2-2 11 TRBV6-5 TGTGCCAGCAGTTGGTCCGGGGAGCTGTTTTTT CASSWSGELFF
NA few TRBJ1-5 13 TRBV6-1 TGTGCCAGCAGTGGGGCAGACAATCAGCCCCAGCATTTT CASSGADNQPQHF
TRBD2 few TRBJ2-1 15 TRBV6-1 TGTGCCAGCAGTGAACGACTAGCGGGAGCGTACGAGCAGTTCTTC CASSERLAGAYEQFF
TRBD2 NA TRBJ2-1 16 TRBV4-2 TGTGCCAGCAGCCCCGGACTAGCGGGGGCCTACAATGAGCAGTTCTTC CASSPGLAGAYNEQFF
NA medium-sized TRBJ2-7 16 TRBV6-1 TGTGCCAGCAGGGAGGGGTACGGGGGCCTAAACTACGAGCAGTACTTC CASREGYGGLNYEQYF
NA NA TRBJ2-5 15 TRBV4-1 TGCGCCAGCAGCCAAAGCCGGGGGCAGTTCGATGAGCAGTACTTC CASSQSRGQFDEQYF
NA NA TRBJ2-3 17 TRBV6-8 TGTGCCAGCAGTAAGAGATTTACGACCAAACCCACAGATACGCAGTATTTT CASSKRFTTKPTDTQYF
TRBD1 NA TRBJ2-7 15 TRBV6-1 TGTGCCAGCAGTGAGAGTACAGGGGTCGGCTACGAGCAGTACTTC CASSESTGVGYEQYF
NA NA TRBJ2-1 15 TRBV7-2 TGTGCCAGCAGCTTAGAGATGGGGGGAAACTACGAGCAGTTCTTC CASSLEMGGNYEQFF
NA few TRBJ2-2 18 TRBV6-5 TGTGCCAGCAGTTACTCCGGCTCCGGGGGCGGGTACACCGGGGAGCTGTTTTTT CASSYSGSGGGYTGELFF
TRBD1 medium-sized TRBJ2-1 13 TRBV6-1 TGTGCCAGCATTGGACAGGGAGCCTACGAGCAGTTCTTC CASIGQGAYEQFF
TRBD2 NA TRBJ2-7 18 TRBV7-8 TGTGCCAGCAGCTTAGGGGGTGGAAGCGGGGTGAACACCTACGAGCAGTACTTC CASSLGGGSGVNTYEQYF
NA few TRBJ2-1 15 TRBV6-1 TGTGCCAGCAGTGACGGACCGCCTGGCCTCTACGAGCAGTTCTTC CASSDGPPGLYEQFF
NA few TRBJ2-7 14 TRBV11-2 TGTGCCAGCAGCTTAGAGGGGATCCGGAACGAGCAGTACTTC CASSLEGIRNEQYF
TRBD2 NA TRBJ2-3 16 TRBV12-5 TGTGCTAGTGGTTGGGCGACTAGCGGGAGTGCGAATACGCAGTATTTT CASGWATSGSANTQYF
TRBD1 NA TRBJ2-3 15 TRBV6-8 TGTGCCAGCAGTGACGGGACAGGGGAGTTAGATACGCAGTATTTT CASSDGTGELDTQYF
NA NA TRBJ2-6 15 TRBV27 TGTGCCAGCAGTTTAATCCCCCCGGGGGCCAACGTCCTGACTTTC CASSLIPPGANVLTF
NA NA TRBJ2-7 11 TRBV7-2 TGTGCCAGCAGCTTATTGAACGAGCAGTACTTC CASSLLNEQYF
TRBD2 medium-sized TRBJ2-5 14 TRBV6-1 TGTGCCAGCGCTGGTGGGGCGGGAGTTCAGGAGCAGTACTTC CASAGGAGVQEQYF
NA NA TRBJ2-4 15 TRBV6-1 TGTGCCAGCAGTACCCCGGTGGAGGGACGGAACATTCAGTACTTC CASSTPVEGRNIQYF
NA few TRBJ2-2 16 TRBV6-1 TGTGCCAGCAGTCCCGCCATTAATATTGGAAACGGGGAGCTGTTTTTT CASSPAINIGNGELFF
TRBD1 large TRBJ2-7 14 TRBV6-1 TGTGCCAGCAGCACCGGGACAGGGGGCTACGAGCAGTACTTC CASSTGTGGYEQYF
TRBD2 few TRBJ2-1 17 TRBV6-1 TGTGCCAGCAGTGAATTCGTCGGGGGGAATCAAGGGAATGAGCAGTTCTTC CASSEFVGGNQGNEQFF
NA large TRBJ2-1 13 TRBV6-1 TGTGCCAGCAGTGAACGGGAGCAAGAGACCCAGTTCTTC CASSEREQETQFF
TRBD2 NA TRBJ2-2 15 TRBV14 TGTGCCAGCAGCCAAATAGCGGGAGATCCCGGGGAGCTGTTTTTT CASSQIAGDPGELFF